This T cell receptor beta chain was observed in a study of identical twins. Remarks on this clonotype: Its antigen is unknown.

This CDR3 is 13 amino acids long. Trimming took 2 bases from V and 6 from J, leaving 11 bases between them. Germline V lookup: CDR1 LGHNA, CDR2 YSLEER. Each CDR3 protein gets one entry after TCRdb re-called the 5' RACE reads with MiXCR. Of roughly 700,000 distinct CDR3 sequences in the sample, 8.6% were seen once. General observations from the study: The conclusions drew on cross-sectional statistical analysis instead of tracking the same donors.

The same data also contributed to another study, on yellow fever vaccine responses in identical twins.

Sequenced input: PBMCs. The sequence derives from a woman aged 18-29 years in good health. This chain uses TRBV4-3 with TRBJ2-7, with D tentatively TRBD1 or TRBD2 (5 bases each). Here the CDR3 DNA reads TGCGCCAGCAGCCAAATGAGAGGGGTCGAGCAGTACTTC. It translates to CASSQMRGVEQYF.